Listed below are T cell receptor beta chains from one sample, sequenced in a study of vaccination effects on CD4 cells after COVID-19. These receptors lack a known antigen. Assay: immunoSEQ multiplex PCR; the TCRdb copy retains only in-frame clones and omits some. The sample lists tens of thousands of clones, 65% to 75% occurring once. Sequencing was performed on CD4+ T cells from PBMCs cultured without peptide, taken after COVID-19 vaccination. The receptors shown here come from a human donor who had a prior SARS-CoV-2 infection. The CDR3 runs from the conserved cysteine through the conserved F or W. Fields, in order: D gene, V gene, clone size, J gene, CDR3 protein, CDR3 DNA. The D gene is left open where the match is weak. The size of a clone is reported for some rows only, either as once, few or many, or as a class for expanded clones.

>-|TRBV29-1|-|TRBJ2-5
CSVDLTAAQETQYF
TGCAGCGTTGATCTCACGGCAGCTCAAGAGACCCAGTACTTC
>-|TRBV7-2|few|TRBJ2-1
CASSQTGQNYNEQFF
TGTGCCAGCAGCCAGACCGGACAAAACTACAATGAGCAGTTCTTC
>-|TRBV6-2/TRBV6-3|-|TRBJ1-5
CASSYSVSAGAQPQHF
TGTGCCAGCAGTTACTCCGTTTCGGCAGGGGCCCAGCCCCAGCATTTT
>-|TRBV3-1/TRBV3-2|-|TRBJ2-5
CASSQQPLGAQYF
TGTGCCAGCAGCCAACAACCATTGGGGGCCCAGTACTTC
>-|TRBV2|-|TRBJ2-3
CASSGTYSSTDTQYF
TGTGCCAGCAGTGGGACTTACTCTAGCACAGATACGCAGTATTTT
>-|TRBV5-4|few|TRBJ1-4
CASSWTTGREESEKLFF
TGTGCCAGCAGCTGGACGACCGGCAGGGAGGAGAGTGAAAAACTGTTTTTT
>TRBD1|TRBV2|-|TRBJ1-2
CASSGGYRGPRYGYTF
TGTGCCAGCAGTGGGGGGTACAGGGGTCCTCGCTATGGCTACACCTTC
>-|TRBV15|-|TRBJ2-7
CATSRESAGRAYEQYF
TGTGCCACCAGCAGAGAGTCTGCGGGCAGAGCATACGAGCAGTACTTC
>TRBD1|TRBV3-1/TRBV3-2|few|TRBJ1-1
CASSPSGTGEAFF
TGTGCCAGCAGCCCCTCCGGGACAGGTGAAGCTTTCTTT
>-|TRBV2|-|TRBJ2-7
CASSESWGSYEQYF
TGTGCCAGCAGTGAATCCTGGGGTTCCTACGAGCAGTACTTC
>-|TRBV7-9|-|TRBJ1-1
CASSSGVQAFF
TGTGCCAGCAGCTCAGGAGTTCAAGCTTTCTTT
>-|TRBV6-2/TRBV6-3|-|TRBJ1-2
CASSLLNYGYTF
TGTGCCAGCAGCCTCCTCAACTATGGCTACACCTTC
>TRBD1|TRBV7-9|-|TRBJ1-1
CAAGQGMNTEAFF
TGTGCTGCGGGACAGGGAATGAACACTGAAGCTTTCTTT
>TRBD2|TRBV2|-|TRBJ2-7
CASSEGLADEQYF
TGTGCCAGCAGTGAGGGACTAGCGGACGAGCAGTACTTC
>TRBD2|TRBV27|-|TRBJ2-7
CASSPRGGGYEQYF
TGTGCCAGCAGTCCCCGGGGGGGCGGCTACGAGCAGTACTTC
>-|TRBV2|few|TRBJ2-3
CASSKEGNGDTQYF
TGTGCCAGCAGTAAAGAGGGGAATGGGGATACGCAGTATTTT
>TRBD1|TRBV20-1|medium-sized|TRBJ2-7
CSASLGTGGREQYF
TGCAGTGCTAGTTTGGGAACAGGGGGGCGCGAGCAGTACTTC
>-|TRBV5-1|-|TRBJ2-3
CASSLETDTQYF
TGCGCCAGCAGCTTGGAGACAGATACGCAGTATTTT
>TRBD1|TRBV10-3|-|TRBJ2-5
CAISESSTGEETQYF
TGTGCCATCAGTGAGTCGTCAACAGGGGAAGAGACCCAGTACTTC
>-|TRBV7-2|-|TRBJ1-3
CASSFMADTIYF
TGTGCCAGCAGCTTTATGGCGGACACCATATATTTT
>-|TRBV30|-|TRBJ2-7
CAWSWGDEQYF
TGTGCCTGGAGTTGGGGTGACGAGCAGTACTTC
>TRBD1|TRBV5-8|-|TRBJ2-4
CASRRRTGVNIQYF
TGTGCCAGCAGACGAAGGACAGGCGTGAACATTCAGTACTTC
>-|TRBV9|-|TRBJ2-1
CASSVAGSSSYNEQFF
TGTGCCAGCAGCGTAGCGGGTTCGAGCTCCTACAATGAGCAGTTCTTC
>TRBD2|TRBV7-2|few|TRBJ2-7
CASSWRRERSYEQYF
TGTGCCAGCAGCTGGCGGCGGGAGCGCTCCTACGAGCAGTACTTC
>-|TRBV2|-|TRBJ2-7
CASSPDRARTTFEQYF
TGTGCCAGCAGTCCCGATCGAGCTAGGACAACATTCGAGCAGTACTTC
>-|TRBV5-8|-|TRBJ1-1
CASSHRVGFRNTEAFF
TGTGCCAGCAGCCACAGGGTTGGTTTTAGGAACACTGAAGCTTTCTTT
>-|TRBV9|-|TRBJ2-7
CASSEGTANSYEQYF
TGTGCCAGCAGCGAAGGGACGGCGAACTCCTACGAGCAGTACTTC
>TRBD1|TRBV15|-|TRBJ2-2
CATSRRTGRDTGELFF
TGTGCCACCAGCCGCAGGACAGGGCGAGACACCGGGGAGCTGTTTTTT
>-|TRBV7-2|-|TRBJ1-1
CASSLTGWGTEAFF
TGTGCCAGCAGCTTAACAGGGTGGGGGACTGAAGCTTTCTTT
>-|TRBV27|-|TRBJ1-5
CASRRQTDHRYSNQPQHF
TGTGCCAGCAGACGACAGACCGATCACCGATATAGCAATCAGCCCCAGCATTTT
>-|TRBV5-1|-|TRBJ2-2
CASKADPTGELFF
TGCGCCAGCAAGGCAGACCCCACCGGGGAGCTGTTTTTT
>TRBD1|TRBV6-5|once|TRBJ1-1
CASSPGTGPEAFF
TGTGCCAGCAGTCCTGGGACAGGGCCTGAAGCTTTCTTT
>TRBD1|TRBV5-1|-|TRBJ2-1
CASTRDSYNEQFF
TGCGCCAGCACCCGGGACAGCTACAATGAGCAGTTCTTC
>TRBD2|TRBV9|-|TRBJ2-3
CASSVSSGGYTDTQYF
TGTGCCAGCAGCGTGTCAAGCGGGGGTTACACAGATACGCAGTATTTT
>TRBD1|TRBV29-1|-|TRBJ2-1
CSVAGQGMYEQFF
TGCAGCGTTGCGGGACAGGGAATGTATGAGCAGTTCTTC
>TRBD1|TRBV4-1|-|TRBJ2-5
CASSARRGLGGRETQYF
TGCGCCAGCAGCGCCCGGCGCGGTTTAGGGGGCAGGGAGACCCAGTACTTC
>TRBD1|TRBV19|few|TRBJ1-5
CASERTGGLSNQPQHF
TGTGCCAGTGAACGGACAGGGGGCTTGAGCAATCAGCCCCAGCATTTT
>-|TRBV10-3|-|TRBJ1-1
CAIRDSGPRGVNTEAFF
TGTGCCATCAGAGATTCGGGCCCTCGGGGCGTGAACACTGAAGCTTTCTTT
>-|TRBV29-1|-|TRBJ2-7
CSVVRFRANEQYF
TGCAGCGTTGTCAGGTTCAGAGCGAACGAGCAGTACTTC
>-|TRBV6-5|-|TRBJ2-7
CASVQTRGLGYEQYF
TGTGCCAGCGTACAGACAAGGGGTCTCGGCTACGAGCAGTACTTC